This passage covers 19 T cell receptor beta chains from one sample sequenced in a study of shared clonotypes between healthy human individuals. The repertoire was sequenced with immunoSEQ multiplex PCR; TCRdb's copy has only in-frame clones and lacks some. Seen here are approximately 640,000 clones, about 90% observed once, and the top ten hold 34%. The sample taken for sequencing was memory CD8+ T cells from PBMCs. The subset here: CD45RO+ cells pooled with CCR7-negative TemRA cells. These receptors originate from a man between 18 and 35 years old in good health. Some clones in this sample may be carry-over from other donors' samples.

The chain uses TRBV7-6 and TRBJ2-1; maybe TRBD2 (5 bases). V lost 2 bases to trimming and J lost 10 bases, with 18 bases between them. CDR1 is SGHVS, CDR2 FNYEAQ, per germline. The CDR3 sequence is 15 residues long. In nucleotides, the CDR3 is TGTGCCAGCAGCTTATTGCGGGTAACTTCGGACGAGCAGTTCTTC. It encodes CASSLLRVTSDEQFF.

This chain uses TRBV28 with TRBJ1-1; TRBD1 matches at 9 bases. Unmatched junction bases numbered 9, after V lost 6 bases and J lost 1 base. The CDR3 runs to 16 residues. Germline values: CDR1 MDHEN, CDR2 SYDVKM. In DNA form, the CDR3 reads TGTGCCAGCAGCTTCATCCCGGGACAGGGGAACACTGAAGCTTTCTTT. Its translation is CASSFIPGQGNTEAFF.

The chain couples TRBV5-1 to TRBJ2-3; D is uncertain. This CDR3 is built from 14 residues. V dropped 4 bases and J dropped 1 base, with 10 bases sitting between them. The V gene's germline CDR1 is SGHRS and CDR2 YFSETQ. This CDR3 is CASSPDPRTDTQYF. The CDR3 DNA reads TGCGCCAGCAGCCCCGATCCCCGCACAGATACGCAGTATTTT.

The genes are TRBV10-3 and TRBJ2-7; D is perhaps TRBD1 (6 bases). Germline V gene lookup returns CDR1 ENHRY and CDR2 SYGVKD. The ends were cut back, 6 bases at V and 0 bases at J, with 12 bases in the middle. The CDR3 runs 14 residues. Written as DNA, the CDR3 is TGTGCCATCAGGGCGGTAGGGGGCTCCTACGAGCAGTACTTC. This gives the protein CAIRAVGGSYEQYF.

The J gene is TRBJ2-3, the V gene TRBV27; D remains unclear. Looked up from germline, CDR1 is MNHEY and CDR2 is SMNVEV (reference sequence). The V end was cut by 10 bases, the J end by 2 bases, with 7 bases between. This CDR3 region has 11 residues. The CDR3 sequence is CAIGHTDTQYF. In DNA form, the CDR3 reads TGTGCCATCGGCCACACAGATACGCAGTATTTT.

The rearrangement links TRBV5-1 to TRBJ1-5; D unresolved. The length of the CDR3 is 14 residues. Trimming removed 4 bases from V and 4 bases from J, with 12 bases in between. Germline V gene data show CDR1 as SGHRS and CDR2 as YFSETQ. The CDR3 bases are TGCGCCAGCAGCCGAGAGGGCGGGAATCAGCCCCAGCATTTT. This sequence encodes CASSREGGNQPQHF.

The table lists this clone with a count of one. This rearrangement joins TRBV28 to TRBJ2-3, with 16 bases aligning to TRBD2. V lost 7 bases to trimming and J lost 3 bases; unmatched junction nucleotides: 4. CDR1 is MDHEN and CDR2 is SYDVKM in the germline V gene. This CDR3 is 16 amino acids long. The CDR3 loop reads CASTPGLAGGTDTQYF. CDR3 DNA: TGTGCCAGCACCCCGGGACTAGCGGGAGGGACAGATACGCAGTATTTT.

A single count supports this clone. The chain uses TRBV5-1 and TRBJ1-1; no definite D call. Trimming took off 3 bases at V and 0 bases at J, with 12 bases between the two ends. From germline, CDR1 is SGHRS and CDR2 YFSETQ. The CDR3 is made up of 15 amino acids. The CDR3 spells CASSSTARMNTEAFF. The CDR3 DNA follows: TGCGCCAGCAGCTCGACGGCGAGGATGAACACTGAAGCTTTCTTT.

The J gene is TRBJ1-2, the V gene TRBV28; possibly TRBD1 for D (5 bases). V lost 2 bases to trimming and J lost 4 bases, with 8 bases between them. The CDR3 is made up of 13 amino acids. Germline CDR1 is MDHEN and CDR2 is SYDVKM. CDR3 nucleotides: TGTGCCAGCAGTTTAAACCAGGGCTATGGCTACACCTTC. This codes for CASSLNQGYGYTF.

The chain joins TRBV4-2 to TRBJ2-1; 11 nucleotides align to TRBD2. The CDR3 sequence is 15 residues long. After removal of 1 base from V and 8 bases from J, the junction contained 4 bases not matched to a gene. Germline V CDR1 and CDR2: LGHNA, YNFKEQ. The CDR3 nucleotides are TGTGCCAGCAGCCAAGTGCTAGCGGGAGGCTATGAGCAGTTCTTC. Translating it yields CASSQVLAGGYEQFF.

The CDR3 spells CASSQEGDTTYEQYF. The CDR3 DNA reads TGCGCCAGCAGCCAAGAAGGGGACACTACCTACGAGCAGTACTTC. The V call is TRBV4-3, the J call TRBJ2-7; perhaps TRBD1 as D (6 bases). V shed 0 bases and J shed 2 bases, with 11 bases lying between them. The CDR3 has 15 amino acids. Per the germline V gene, CDR1 is LGHNA and CDR2 is YSLEER.

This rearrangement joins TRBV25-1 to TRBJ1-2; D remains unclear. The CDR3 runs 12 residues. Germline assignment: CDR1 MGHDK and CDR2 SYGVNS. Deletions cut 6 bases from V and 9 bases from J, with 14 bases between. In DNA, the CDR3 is TGTGCCAGCAGACCTGGGGTTGATAGCTACACCTTC. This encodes CASRPGVDSYTF.

The DNA for the CDR3 is TGTGCCAGTACCAAGATCCGGGACAGGGGGTCTAATGAAAAACTGTTTTTT. Translation: CASTKIRDRGSNEKLFF. The chain carries TRBV19 and TRBJ1-4, with 11 bases fitting TRBD1. Unmatched junction bases numbered 10, after V lost 7 bases and J lost 3 bases. Germline V gives CDR1 LNHDA, CDR2 SQIVND (reference sequence). The CDR3 has 17 residues.

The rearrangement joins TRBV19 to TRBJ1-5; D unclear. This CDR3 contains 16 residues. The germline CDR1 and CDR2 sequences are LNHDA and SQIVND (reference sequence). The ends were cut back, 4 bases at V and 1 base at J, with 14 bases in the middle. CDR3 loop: CASSNLVSRSNQPQHF. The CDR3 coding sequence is TGTGCCAGTAGTAATTTAGTTAGCAGAAGCAATCAGCCCCAGCATTTT.

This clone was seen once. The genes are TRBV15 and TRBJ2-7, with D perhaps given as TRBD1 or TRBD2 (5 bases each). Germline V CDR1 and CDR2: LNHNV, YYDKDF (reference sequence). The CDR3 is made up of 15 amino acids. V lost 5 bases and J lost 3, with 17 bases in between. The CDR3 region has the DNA TGTGCCACCAGCCGTGGAGTAGGGACCAACTACGAGCAGTACTTC. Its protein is CATSRGVGTNYEQYF.

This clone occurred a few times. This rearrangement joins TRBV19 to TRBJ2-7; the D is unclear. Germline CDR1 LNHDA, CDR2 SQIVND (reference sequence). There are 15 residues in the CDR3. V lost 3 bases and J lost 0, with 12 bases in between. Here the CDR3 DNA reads TGTGCCAGTAGTATCAACCCCCGGACCTCCTACGAGCAGTACTTC. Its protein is CASSINPRTSYEQYF.

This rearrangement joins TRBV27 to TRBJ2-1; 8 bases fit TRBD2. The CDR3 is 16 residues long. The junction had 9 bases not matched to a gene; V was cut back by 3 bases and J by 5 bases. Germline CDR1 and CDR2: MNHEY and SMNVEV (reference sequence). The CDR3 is CASSFLTSGRHNEQFF. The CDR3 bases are TGTGCCAGCAGTTTCTTAACTAGCGGAAGACACAATGAGCAGTTCTTC.

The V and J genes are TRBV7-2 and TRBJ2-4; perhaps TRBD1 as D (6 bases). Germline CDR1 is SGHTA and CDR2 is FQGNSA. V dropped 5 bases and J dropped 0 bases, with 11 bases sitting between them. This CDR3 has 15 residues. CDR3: CASSHRELAKNIQYF. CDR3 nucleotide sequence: TGTGCCAGCAGCCACAGGGAATTAGCCAAAAACATTCAGTACTTC.

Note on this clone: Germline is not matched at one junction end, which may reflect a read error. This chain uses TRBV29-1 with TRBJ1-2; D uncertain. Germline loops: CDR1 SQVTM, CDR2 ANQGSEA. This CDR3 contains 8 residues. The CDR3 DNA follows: TGCAGCGTTGAAGGCCGCGCCTTC. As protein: CSVEGRAF.